This paragraph reports one T cell receptor (beta chain). Only one count was recorded for this clone. Which antigen it targets is not known. Base qualities were left out, and no much larger clone turns up one base away. This specimen comes from a study of blood T cell repertoires in COVID-19 (dated by TCRdb to 2018 to 2021). Background for the entire study: Collaborator samples came from the United States, Italy and Spain and covered acute and convalescent phases of COVID-19. Sample metadata almost always included a de-identified subject ID, COVID-19 status, age in years and sex. Where HLA class I and class II types were available, the types were taken from metadata supplied by the sample provider, not from assay-based typing. Subjects who had been exposed to COVID-19, were actively infected with it, or had recovered from it provided the deeply sampled blood TCRbeta repertoires that made up the dataset. Samples were obtained from the ongoing ImmuneRACE study (first 160 participants) and from 1,000 to 1,500 subjects provided by 6 global collaborators. The repertoires were released in a freely available public database meant as a resource for research on the immune response to SARS-CoV-2. The prospective study material was composed of cDNA or gDNA derived from T cells, B-cell-depleted T cells, or PBMCs.

In the prospective study, participants were roughly 18 to 95 years old, resided in under 30 geographic areas of the United States, and were enrolled through a virtual design. In the prospective study, cohorts were assigned on the basis of participant-reported clinical history obtained from a screening survey and a study questionnaire. Recovered participants in ImmuneRACE Cohort 3 were defined by two consecutive negative NP/OP PCR tests, clearance by a healthcare professional, or resolution of symptoms. Each participant in the prospective study had whole blood, serum and a nasopharyngeal or oropharyngeal swab collected by mobile phlebotomists. Prospective study participants could optionally give additional blood draws and questionnaires over an approximately two-month period. Prospective study blood samples were shipped either frozen or at room temperature before DNA extraction. The immunoSEQ Assay, a bias-controlled multiplex PCR, was used to amplify TCRbeta CDR3 regions from genomic DNA. Turning to the authors' computational methods: Nucleated cell counts per sample were estimated from amplification of reference gene primers within the assay. To quantify the absolute abundance of each unique TCRbeta CDR3 rearrangement, sequence reads were collapsed and filtered. Productive Simpson clonality was computed per sample as the square root of Simpson's diversity index over productive rearrangements. This is the immuneACCESS table as TCRdb keeps it, with only in-frame sequences that have V and J called. A part of the clones is gone; compared with another copy, unresolved V genes explain less than half, and the rest is unexplained. V, J and clone size are taken as reported in that table, and D and trimming were inferred from the DNA itself. For this sample there are a few hundred thousand clones; around 87% appear just once. Around 1.3% of the sample lies in the top ten.

Its CDR3 holds 15 amino acids, cysteine through phenylalanine. The CDR3 DNA has 45 bases and is translated from base 1. For this chain, trimming is 0 bases at the V end and 7 bases at the J end, and the number of junction bases without a gene match is 7. The germline V gene gives CDR1 as SGHRS and CDR2 as YFSETQ. What the work shows at the level of the full study, not this receptor alone: The quantity of clinical and demographic metadata differed by source and by participant and was supplied without curation.

The rearrangement joined TRBV5-1 to TRBJ1-5, with 7 junctional bases fitting TRBD1. The clonotype comes from a man aged 30 to 45 who had recovered from COVID-19. The specimen was PBMCs or T cells enriched from blood (not recorded which). The DNA sequence is TGCGCCAGCAGCTTGGAAGGGGGCGCGGGGCAGCCCCAGCATTTT. The resulting protein is CASSLEGGAGQPQHF.